The sample holds one count of the clone carrying this TCR beta chain. Time point in this sample: blood 2 weeks post-SBRT. The treatment: 15 Gy SBRT to primary tumor, nephrectomy 4 weeks later. The sample comes from a study of radiation and T cells in renal cell carcinoma. The CDR3 is made up of 15 amino acids. Germline V gene lookup returns CDR1 SNHLY and CDR2 FYNNEI. Trimming shortened V by 5 bases and J by 1 base, and 12 bases separated the two germline ends. The repertoire was sequenced with immunoSEQ multiplex PCR; TCRdb's copy has only in-frame clones and lacks some. The table has approximately 120,000 clones, 81% seen once.

The chain is built from TRBV2 and TRBJ1-3; D is possibly TRBD1 (6 bases). The specimen was blood, collected from a patient whose treatment included radiotherapy and nephrectomy. The clonotype originates from a man in his forties or fifties with renal cell carcinoma. The CDR3 bases are TGTGCCAGCAGTCAACGGACAGATTCTGGAAACACCATATATTTT. Protein product: CASSQRTDSGNTIYF.